The present T cell receptor beta chain was sequenced within a study of T cell responses to AZD1222 COVID-19 vaccine. Study-wide findings and caveats: Females outnumbered males among donors, who were mostly white British; clonal diversity was possibly underestimated. Repertoires were collected only later (after the peak T cell response had occurred).

The CDR3 spans 14 residues. J lost 1 base, V lost 4 bases, and 1 base had no gene match. Germline V gene data show CDR1 as SGHKS and CDR2 as YYEKEE (reference sequence). Libraries were prepared by immunoSEQ multiplex PCR; TCRdb keeps only in-frame clonotypes and omits some of them. Here the sample spans 120,000 or so clones, around 90% being singletons. As for this clone: Its target is not known.

The V call is TRBV5-5, the J call TRBJ1-1; 10 nucleotides line up with TRBD1. The starting material was peripheral blood, obtained on day 0 of MenACWY control vaccination. The sequence came from an adult in good health. This CDR3 is CASSGTGANTEAFF. The CDR3 nucleotides read TGTGCCAGCAGCGGGACAGGGGCGAACACTGAAGCTTTCTTT.